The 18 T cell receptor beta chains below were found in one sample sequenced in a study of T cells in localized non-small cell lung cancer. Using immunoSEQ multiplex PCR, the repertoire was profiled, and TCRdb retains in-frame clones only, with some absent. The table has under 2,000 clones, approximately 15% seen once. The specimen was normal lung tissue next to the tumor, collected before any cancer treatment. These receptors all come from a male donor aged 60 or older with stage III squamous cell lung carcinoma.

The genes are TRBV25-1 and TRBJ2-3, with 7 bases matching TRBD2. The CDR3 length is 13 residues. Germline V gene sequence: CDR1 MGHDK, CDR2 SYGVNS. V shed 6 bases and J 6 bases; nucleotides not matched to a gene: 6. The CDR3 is CASRGGARDTQYF. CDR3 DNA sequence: TGTGCCAGCAGGGGAGGGGCGCGGGATACGCAGTATTTT.

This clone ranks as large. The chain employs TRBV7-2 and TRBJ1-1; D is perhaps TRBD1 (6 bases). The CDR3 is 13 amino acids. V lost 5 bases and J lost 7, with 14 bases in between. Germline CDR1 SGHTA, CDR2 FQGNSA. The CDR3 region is CASSPTGTNEAFF. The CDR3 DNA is TGTGCCAGCAGCCCCACAGGGACCAATGAAGCTTTCTTT. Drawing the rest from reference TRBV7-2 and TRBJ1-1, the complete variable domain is GAGVSQSPSNKVTEKGKDVELRCDPISGHTALYWYRQSLGQGLEFLIYFQGNSAPDKSGLPSDRFSAERTGGSVSTLTIQRTQQEDSAVYLCASSPTGTNEAFFGQGTRLTVV.

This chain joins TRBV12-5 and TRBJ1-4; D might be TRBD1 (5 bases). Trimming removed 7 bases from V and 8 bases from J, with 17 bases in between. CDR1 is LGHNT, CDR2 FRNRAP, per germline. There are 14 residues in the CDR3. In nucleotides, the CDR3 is TGTGCTAGTGCCCGGGACTCCGGGCGGGAAAAACTGTTTTTT. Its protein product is CASARDSGREKLFF.

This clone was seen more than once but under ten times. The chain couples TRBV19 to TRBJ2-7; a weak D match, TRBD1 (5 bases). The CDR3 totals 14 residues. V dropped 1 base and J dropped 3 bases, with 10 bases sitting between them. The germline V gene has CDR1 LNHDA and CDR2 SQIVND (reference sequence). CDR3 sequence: CASSIGQIHYEQYF. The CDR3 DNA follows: TGTGCCAGTAGTATAGGACAGATTCACTACGAGCAGTACTTC.

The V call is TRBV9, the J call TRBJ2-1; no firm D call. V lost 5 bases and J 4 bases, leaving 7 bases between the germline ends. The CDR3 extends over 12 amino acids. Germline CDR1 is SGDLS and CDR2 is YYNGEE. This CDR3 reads CASSYGYNEQFF. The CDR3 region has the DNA TGTGCCAGCAGTTACGGTTACAATGAGCAGTTCTTC.

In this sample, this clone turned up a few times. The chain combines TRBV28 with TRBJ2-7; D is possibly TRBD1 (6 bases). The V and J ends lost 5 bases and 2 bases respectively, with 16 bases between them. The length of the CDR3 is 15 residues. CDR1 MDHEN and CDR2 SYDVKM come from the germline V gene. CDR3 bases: TGTGCCAGCAGTCAGACCCGGGACACGCCCTACGAGCAGTACTTC. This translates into CASSQTRDTPYEQYF.

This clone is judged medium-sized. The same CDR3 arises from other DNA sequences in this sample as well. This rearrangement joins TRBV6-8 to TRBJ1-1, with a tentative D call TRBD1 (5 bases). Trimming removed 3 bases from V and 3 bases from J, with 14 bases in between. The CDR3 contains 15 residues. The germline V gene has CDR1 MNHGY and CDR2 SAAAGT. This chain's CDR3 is CASSYSPGGDTEAFF. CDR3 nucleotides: TGTGCCAGCAGTTATTCACCGGGGGGGGACACTGAAGCTTTCTTT.

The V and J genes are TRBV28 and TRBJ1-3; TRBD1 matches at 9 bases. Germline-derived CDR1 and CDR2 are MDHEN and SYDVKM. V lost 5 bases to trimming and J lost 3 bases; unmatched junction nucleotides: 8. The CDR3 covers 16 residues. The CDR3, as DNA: TGTGCCAGCAGTAATAACAGGGGGCTTGTTGGAAACACCATATATTTT. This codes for CASSNNRGLVGNTIYF.

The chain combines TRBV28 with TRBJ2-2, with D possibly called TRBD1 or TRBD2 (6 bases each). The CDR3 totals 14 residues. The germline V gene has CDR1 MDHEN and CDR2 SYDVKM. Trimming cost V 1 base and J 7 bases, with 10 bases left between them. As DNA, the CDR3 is TGTGCCAGCAGTTTATTCGGGGGCGGCGGGGAGCTGTTTTTT. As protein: CASSLFGGGGELFF.

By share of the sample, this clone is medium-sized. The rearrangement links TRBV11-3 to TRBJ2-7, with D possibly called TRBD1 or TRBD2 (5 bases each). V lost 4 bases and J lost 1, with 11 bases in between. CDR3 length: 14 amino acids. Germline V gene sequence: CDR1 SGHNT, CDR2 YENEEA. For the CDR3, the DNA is TGTGCCAGCAGCTCCCGGGACCAATCCTACGAGCAGTACTTC. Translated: CASSSRDQSYEQYF.

The chain's CDR3 is CASSPWARRTSSTDTQYF. In nucleotides, the CDR3 is TGTGCCAGCAGCCCTTGGGCGAGACGGACCTCTAGCACAGATACGCAGTATTTT. The chain carries TRBV14 and TRBJ2-3; D uncertain. The CDR3 is 18 amino acids. Per germline, CDR1 SGHDN and CDR2 FVKESK. Trimming cost V 4 bases and J 0 bases, with 20 bases left between them.

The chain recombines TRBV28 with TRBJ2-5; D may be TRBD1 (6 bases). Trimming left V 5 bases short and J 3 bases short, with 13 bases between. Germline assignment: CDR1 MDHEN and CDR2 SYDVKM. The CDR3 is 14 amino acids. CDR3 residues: CASSATGFEETQYF. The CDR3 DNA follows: TGTGCCAGCAGTGCAACAGGGTTCGAAGAGACCCAGTACTTC.

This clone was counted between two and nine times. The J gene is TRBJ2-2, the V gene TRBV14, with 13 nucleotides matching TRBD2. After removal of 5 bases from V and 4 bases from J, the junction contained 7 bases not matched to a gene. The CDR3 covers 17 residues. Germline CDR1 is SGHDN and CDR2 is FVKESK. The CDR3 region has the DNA TGTGCCAGCAGCTCGCCGGGACTAGCGGGATCCACCGGGGAGCTGTTTTTT. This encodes CASSSPGLAGSTGELFF.

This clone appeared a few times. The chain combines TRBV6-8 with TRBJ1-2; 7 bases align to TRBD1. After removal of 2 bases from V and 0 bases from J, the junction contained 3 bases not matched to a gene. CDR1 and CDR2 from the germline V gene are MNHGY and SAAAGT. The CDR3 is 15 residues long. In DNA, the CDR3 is TGTGCCAGCAGTTACACGACAGGGACTAACTATGGCTACACCTTC. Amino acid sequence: CASSYTTGTNYGYTF.

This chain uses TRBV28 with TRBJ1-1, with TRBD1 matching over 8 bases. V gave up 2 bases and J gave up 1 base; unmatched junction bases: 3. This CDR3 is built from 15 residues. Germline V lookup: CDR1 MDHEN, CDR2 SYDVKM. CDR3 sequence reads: CASSLQGAANTEAFF. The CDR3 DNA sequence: TGTGCCAGCAGTTTACAGGGGGCCGCGAACACTGAAGCTTTCTTT.

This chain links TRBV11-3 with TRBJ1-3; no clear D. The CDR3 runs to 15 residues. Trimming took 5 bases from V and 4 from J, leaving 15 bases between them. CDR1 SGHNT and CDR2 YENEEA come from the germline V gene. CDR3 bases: TGTGCCAGCAGCACCCCTGAACGGCCGGGAAACACCATATATTTT. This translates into CASSTPERPGNTIYF.

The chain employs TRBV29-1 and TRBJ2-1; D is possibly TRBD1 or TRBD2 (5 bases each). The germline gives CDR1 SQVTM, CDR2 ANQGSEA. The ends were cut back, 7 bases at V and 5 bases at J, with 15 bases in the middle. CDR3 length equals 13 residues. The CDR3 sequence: CSARDGANNEQFF. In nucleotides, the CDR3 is TGCAGCGCAAGAGACGGGGCCAACAATGAGCAGTTCTTC.

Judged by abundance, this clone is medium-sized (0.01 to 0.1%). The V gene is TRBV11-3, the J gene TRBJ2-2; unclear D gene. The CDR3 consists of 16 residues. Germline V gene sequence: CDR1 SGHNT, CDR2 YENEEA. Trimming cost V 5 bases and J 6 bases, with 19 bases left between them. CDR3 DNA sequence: TGTGCCAGCAGCAGTACCGGGCCAATCCACGCCGGGGAGCTGTTTTTT. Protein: CASSSTGPIHAGELFF.